This TCR beta chain was recorded in a study of T cell repertoires in cytomegalovirus infection. About the study: CMV infection together with matching HLA type was indicated by public TCR beta signatures.

Study-level findings and limits: Dominating the ex vivo response were HLA-C-restricted CMV-specific TCR beta clonotypes.

This clonotype was seen ten or more times. The antigen remains unidentified. MiXCR was run by TCRdb on the reads, yielding one entry per CDR3 protein. The sample carries about 76,000 distinct CDR3 sequences, 3% to 4.5% recorded once. The CDR3 consists of 15 residues. Trimming stripped 0 bases from V and 1 base from J, with 4 bases between. Germline V gives CDR1 KGHSH, CDR2 LQKENI. Sample: PBMCs. The TCR sequence derives from a human donor in good health (CMV status not recorded). Some clones in this sample may be carry-over from other donors' samples. This sequence joins TRBV18 and TRBJ2-6; D gene uncertain. DNA of the CDR3: TGTGCCAGCTCACCACCGGGATCTGGGGCCAACGTCCTGACTTTC. Translation: CASSPPGSGANVLTF.